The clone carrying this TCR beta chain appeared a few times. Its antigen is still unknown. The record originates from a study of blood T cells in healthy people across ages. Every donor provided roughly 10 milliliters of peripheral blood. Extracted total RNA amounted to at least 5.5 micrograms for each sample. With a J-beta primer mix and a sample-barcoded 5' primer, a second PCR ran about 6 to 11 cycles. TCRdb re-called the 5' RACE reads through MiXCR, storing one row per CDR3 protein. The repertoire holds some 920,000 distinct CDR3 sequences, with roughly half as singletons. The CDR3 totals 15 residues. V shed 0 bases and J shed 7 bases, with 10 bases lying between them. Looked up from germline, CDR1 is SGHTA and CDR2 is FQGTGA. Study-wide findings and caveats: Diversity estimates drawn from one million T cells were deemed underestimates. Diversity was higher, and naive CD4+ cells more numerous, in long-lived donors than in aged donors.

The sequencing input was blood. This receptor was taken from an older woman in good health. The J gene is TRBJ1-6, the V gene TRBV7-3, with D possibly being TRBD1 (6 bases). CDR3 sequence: CASSLTSGGNSPLHF. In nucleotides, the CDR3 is TGTGCCAGCAGCTTAACGTCGGGGGGCAATTCACCCCTCCACTTT.